Presented here are 18 T cell receptor beta chains from one specimen sequenced in a study of cytomegalovirus exposure and HLA in healthy donors. In the PCR, 60 Vbeta and 13 Jbeta primers were used. TCRdb's table, derived via immunoSEQ multiplex PCR, lists solely in-frame clones and lacks some. The table includes more than 100,000 clones, approximately 75% detected once. Material: PBMCs. Every receptor here comes from a man aged 50-59 years in good health and CMV-seropositive.

The V call is TRBV19, the J call TRBJ2-7; D is perhaps TRBD1 (6 bases). V was shortened by 6 bases and J by 3 bases, with 12 bases between the two germline ends. Germline V gives CDR1 LNHDA, CDR2 SQIVND (reference sequence). This CDR3 spans 13 amino acids. The CDR3 bases are TGTGCCAGTAGCCCCGTGGACAGCTACGAGCAGTACTTC. Protein product: CASSPVDSYEQYF.

The chain carries TRBV5-6 and TRBJ2-5; the match to TRBD1 covers 7 bases. The assigned J gene may be wrong: the sequence end matches TRBJ2-7 better. Looked up from germline, CDR1 is SGHDT and CDR2 is YYEEEE. This CDR3 region has 14 residues. CDR3 in amino acids: CASHSGGRSYEQYF. The CDR3 nucleotides are TGTGCCAGCCACTCAGGGGGACGCTCCTACGAGCAGTACTTC.

V gene TRBV7-2 combines with J gene TRBJ2-2; 9 nucleotides agree with TRBD1. This CDR3 spans 14 amino acids. The trim removed 5 bases at V and 6 bases at J, leaving 4 bases unmatched. Germline V gene lookup returns CDR1 SGHTA and CDR2 FQGNSA. Written as DNA, the CDR3 is TGTGCCAGCAGCACAGGGGGCCACGCCGGGGAGCTGTTTTTT. Translation gives CASSTGGHAGELFF.

V is TRBV27 and J is TRBJ2-1, with 9 positions matching TRBD2. Per germline, CDR1 MNHEY and CDR2 SMNVEV (reference sequence). V was clipped by 7 bases and J by 0 bases; unmatched bases: 7. The CDR3 loop spans 16 amino acids. The CDR3 DNA sequence: TGTGCCAGCACCGATAGCGGGGGAAGCTCCTACAATGAGCAGTTCTTC. The encoded protein is CASTDSGGSSYNEQFF.

The rearrangement links TRBV7-2 to TRBJ2-5, with D hard to call. The CDR3 covers 15 residues. The V gene's germline CDR1 is SGHTA and CDR2 FQGNSA. The V end was cut by 6 bases, the J end by 1 base, with 15 bases between. CDR3 DNA sequence: TGTGCCAGCAGTCTTAGCATCTTAAGCCAAGAGACCCAGTACTTC. It codes for CASSLSILSQETQYF. Full variable domain (missing parts from reference TRBV7-2 and TRBJ2-5): GAGVSQSPSNKVTEKGKDVELRCDPISGHTALYWYRQSLGQGLEFLIYFQGNSAPDKSGLPSDRFSAERTGGSVSTLTIQRTQQEDSAVYLCASSLSILSQETQYFGPGTRLLVL.

J is TRBJ1-1 and V is TRBV29-1; possible D gene TRBD1, 5 bases. V lost 6 bases, J lost 5 bases, and 19 bases lay in between. Germline V gene sequence: CDR1 SQVTM, CDR2 ANQGSEA. CDR3 length: 14 amino acids. This chain's CDR3 is CSVSVQGGYTEAFF. The CDR3 nucleotides are TGCAGCGTGTCTGTTCAGGGAGGGTATACTGAAGCTTTCTTT. The variable domain in full, with the rest retrieved from reference TRBV29-1 and TRBJ1-1, is SAVISQKPSRDICQRGTSLTIQCQVDSQVTMMFWYRQQPGQSLTLIATANQGSEATYESGFVIDKFPISRPNLTFSTLTVSNMSPEDSSIYLCSVSVQGGYTEAFFGQGTRLTVV.

For this clone: One junction end disagrees with the germline gene, perhaps due to a read error. The chain joins TRBV7-9 to TRBJ1-6; D is uncertain. The CDR3 has 15 amino acids. CDR1 SEHNR and CDR2 FQNEAQ come from the germline V gene (reference sequence). Written as DNA, the CDR3 is TGTTCCAGCAGCTTAGGAGGTGCCTATAATTCACCCCTCCACTTT. This sequence encodes CSSSLGGAYNSPLHF. Filled out from reference TRBV7-9 and TRBJ1-6, the complete variable domain reads DTGVSQNPRHKITKRGQNVTFRCDPISEHNRLYWYRQTLGQGPEFLTYFQNEAQLEKSRLLSDRFSAERPKGSFSTLEIQRTEQGDSAMYLCSSSLGGAYNSPLHFGNGTRLTVT.

The chain has TRBV9 and TRBJ1-1, with D perhaps matching TRBD1 (5 bases). Trimming removed 4 bases from V and 5 bases from J, with 12 bases in between. Germline-derived CDR1 and CDR2 are SGDLS and YYNGEE. The CDR3 has 13 amino acids. CDR3 amino acids: CASSHGGRTEAFF. The CDR3 coding sequence is TGTGCCAGCAGCCATGGGGGGAGGACTGAAGCTTTCTTT.

This chain connects TRBV10-3 to TRBJ2-1; 7 bases line up with TRBD1. Germline CDR1 and CDR2: ENHRY and SYGVKD. The ends lost 8 bases at V and 4 bases at J; junction bases unmatched: 5. The CDR3 runs to 13 residues. The DNA of the CDR3 is TGTGCCATCGGCCGGGACAGATACAATGAGCAGTTCTTC. The encoded protein is CAIGRDRYNEQFF.

This clone was found once. The CDR3 protein is CASSAWEGRMNTEAFF. The CDR3 DNA reads TGTGCCAGTAGCGCCTGGGAGGGGCGGATGAACACTGAAGCTTTCTTT. The chain has TRBV19 and TRBJ1-1; a possible D gene is TRBD1 (5 bases). There are 16 residues in the CDR3. Trimming removed 6 bases from V and 0 bases from J, with 17 bases in between. Germline V lookup: CDR1 LNHDA, CDR2 SQIVND (reference sequence).

The chain recombines TRBV29-1 with TRBJ1-6; possibly TRBD1 for D (6 bases). CDR1 SQVTM and CDR2 ANQGSEA come from the germline V gene. The CDR3 covers 13 residues. V dropped 7 bases and J dropped 5 bases, with 12 bases sitting between them. For the CDR3, the DNA is TGCAGCGCAAGGACAGACAATAATTCACCCCTCCACTTT. This translates into CSARTDNNSPLHF.

This clone was counted a few times. The V call is TRBV15, the J call TRBJ2-7, with TRBD1 matching 7 bases. The V gene end was trimmed by 3 bases and the J gene end by 2 bases; junction bases not matched to a gene: 13. This CDR3 has 17 amino acids. Germline assignment: CDR1 LNHNV and CDR2 YYDKDF (reference sequence). The CDR3 bases are TGTGCCACCAGCAGTGGCTCCGGGACAGCGAGACCCTACGAGCAGTACTTC. Translated, it gives CATSSGSGTARPYEQYF. The whole variable domain, remainder taken from reference TRBV15 and TRBJ2-7, is DAMVIQNPRYQVTQFGKPVTLSCSQTLNHNVMYWYQQKSSQAPKLLFHYYDKDFNNEADTPDNFQSRRPNTSFCFLDIRSPGLGDTAMYLCATSSGSGTARPYEQYFGPGTRLTVT.

The rearrangement uses TRBV6-5 and TRBJ2-5; 10 bases agree with TRBD2. The J call could be wrong; TRBJ2-7 is a better fit for the DNA end. The CDR3 extends over 15 amino acids. The germline CDR1 and CDR2 sequences are MNHEY and SVGAGI. The CDR3 protein is CASSLEAGGTYEQYF. The CDR3 region has the DNA TGTGCCAGCAGTTTAGAAGCGGGAGGGACCTACGAGCAGTACTTC.

The rearrangement links TRBV29-1 to TRBJ1-2; D is unresolved. The V gene's germline CDR1 is SQVTM and CDR2 ANQGSEA. Trimming removed 4 bases at V and 8 bases at J, with 11 bases between. This CDR3 has 11 residues. CDR3 in amino acids: CSVAGIGGYTF. The CDR3 DNA sequence: TGCAGCGTTGCGGGGATCGGGGGCTACACCTTC.

Here the CDR3 DNA reads TGTGCCAGCAGGAGGTCTGGGGCCAACGTCCTGACTTTC. It yields the protein CASRRSGANVLTF. This chain joins TRBV27 and TRBJ2-6; no clear D. With 6 bases removed from V and 1 base from J, the gap between germline ends came to 4 bases. This CDR3 region has 13 residues. The V gene's germline CDR1 is MNHEY and CDR2 SMNVEV (reference sequence).

The chain uses TRBV5-8 and TRBJ2-1; D is unclear. V lost 0 bases and J 7 bases, leaving 11 bases between the germline ends. Germline lookup yields CDR1 SGHTS and CDR2 YDEGEE. The CDR3 is made up of 14 amino acids. Here the CDR3 reads CASSLGFRRNEQFF. CDR3 coding DNA: TGTGCCAGCAGCTTGGGGTTTCGGAGAAATGAGCAGTTCTTC.

By share, this clone counts as medium-sized. Other DNA sequences in this sample translate to the same CDR3. The rearrangement uses TRBV6-1 and TRBJ1-5; 7 bases agree with TRBD1. The V gene's germline CDR1 is MNHNS and CDR2 SASEGT. The V gene end was trimmed by 5 bases and the J gene end by 2 bases; junction bases not matched to a gene: 6. The CDR3 has 15 residues. CDR3 protein: CASSPRTGGNQPQHF. DNA of the CDR3: TGTGCCAGCAGTCCCCGGACAGGCGGCAATCAGCCCCAGCATTTT.

This clone was observed a few times. The chain links TRBV9 to TRBJ2-7; a possible D gene is TRBD1 (5 bases). From germline, CDR1 is SGDLS and CDR2 YYNGEE. Trimming shortened V by 1 base and J by 2 bases, and 10 bases separated the two germline ends. This CDR3 is built from 14 residues. CDR3 residues: CASSVTDSTYEQYF. DNA of the CDR3: TGTGCCAGCAGCGTAACAGACAGTACCTACGAGCAGTACTTC. Full variable domain (rest looked up from reference TRBV9 and TRBJ2-7): DSGVTQTPKHLITATGQRVTLRCSPRSGDLSVYWYQQSLDQGLQFLIQYYNGEERAKGNILERFSAQQFPDLHSELNLSSLELGDSALYFCASSVTDSTYEQYFGPGTRLTVT.